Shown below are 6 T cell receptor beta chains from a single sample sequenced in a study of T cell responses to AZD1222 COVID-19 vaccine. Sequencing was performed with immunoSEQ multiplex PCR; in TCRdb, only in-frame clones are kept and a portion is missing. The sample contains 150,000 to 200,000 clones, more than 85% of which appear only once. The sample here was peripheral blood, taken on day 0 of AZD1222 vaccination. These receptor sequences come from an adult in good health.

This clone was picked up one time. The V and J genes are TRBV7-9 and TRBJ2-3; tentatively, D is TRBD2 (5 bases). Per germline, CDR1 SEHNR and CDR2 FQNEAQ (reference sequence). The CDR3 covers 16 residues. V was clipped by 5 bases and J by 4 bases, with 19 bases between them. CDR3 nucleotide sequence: TGTGCCAGCAGCCCGGGTTCGACGGGATTCGCAGATACGCAGTATTTT. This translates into CASSPGSTGFADTQYF.

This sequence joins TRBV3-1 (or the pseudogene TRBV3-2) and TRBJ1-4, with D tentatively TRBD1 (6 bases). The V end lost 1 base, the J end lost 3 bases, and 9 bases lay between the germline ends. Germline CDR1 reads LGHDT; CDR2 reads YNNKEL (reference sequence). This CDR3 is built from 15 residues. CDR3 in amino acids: CASSQARGPNEKLFF. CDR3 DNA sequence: TGTGCCAGCAGCCAAGCACGGGGGCCTAATGAAAAACTGTTTTTT.

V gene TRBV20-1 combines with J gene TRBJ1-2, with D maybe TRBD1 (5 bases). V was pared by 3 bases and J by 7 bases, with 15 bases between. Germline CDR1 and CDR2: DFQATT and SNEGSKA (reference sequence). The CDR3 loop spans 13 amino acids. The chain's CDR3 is CSASSDAQGGYTF. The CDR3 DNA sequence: TGCAGTGCTAGTTCGGATGCTCAGGGTGGCTACACCTTC.

The CDR3 here is CASRRGTGRYNEQFF. The CDR3 DNA sequence: TGTGCCAGTAGGAGAGGGACAGGGAGGTACAATGAGCAGTTCTTC. The gene calls are TRBV19 and TRBJ2-1, with 9 positions matching TRBD1. This CDR3 comprises 15 residues. J was trimmed by 4 bases and V by 6 bases; bases with no gene match: 7. Germline V CDR1 and CDR2: LNHDA, SQIVND (reference sequence).

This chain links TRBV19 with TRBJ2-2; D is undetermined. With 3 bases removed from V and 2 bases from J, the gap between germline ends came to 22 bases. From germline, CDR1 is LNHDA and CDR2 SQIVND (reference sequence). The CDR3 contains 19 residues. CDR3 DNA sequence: TGTGCCAGTAGTATCTTGGGCCCCGCCAGCCTCATAAACACCGGGGAGCTGTTTTTT. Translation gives CASSILGPASLINTGELFF.

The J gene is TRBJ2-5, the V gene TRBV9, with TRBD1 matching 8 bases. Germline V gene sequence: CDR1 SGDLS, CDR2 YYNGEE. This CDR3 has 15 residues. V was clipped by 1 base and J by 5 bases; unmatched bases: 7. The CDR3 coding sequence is TGTGCCAGCAGCGTAACGGGACAGGTCACGGAGACCCAGTACTTC. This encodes CASSVTGQVTETQYF.